This T cell receptor (beta chain) was documented in a study of graft-versus-host responses after intestinal transplantation. Study-wide findings and caveats: Analysis identified GvH clones in recipient marrow, with some appearing first in ileum or blood.

V gave up 0 bases and J gave up 4 bases, with 11 bases separating them. From germline, CDR1 is SGHRS and CDR2 YFSETQ. This CDR3 has 15 residues. To note about this clone: Its antigen is still unknown.

Profiling relied on immunoSEQ multiplex PCR, and the TCRdb table lists in-frame clones only, not all of them. The profile shows almost 40,000 clones, about 95% of them singletons. The rearrangement links TRBV5-1 to TRBJ1-3; D may be TRBD1 (5 bases). The source of this sequence is a human donor who was the organ donor for an intestinal transplant. The specimen was unstimulated CD8+ T cells sorted from spleen or lymph node cells, collected before transplant. The chain's CDR3 is CASSLVGVRGNTIYF. CDR3 in DNA: TGCGCCAGCAGCTTGGTGGGGGTGAGGGGAAACACCATATATTTT.